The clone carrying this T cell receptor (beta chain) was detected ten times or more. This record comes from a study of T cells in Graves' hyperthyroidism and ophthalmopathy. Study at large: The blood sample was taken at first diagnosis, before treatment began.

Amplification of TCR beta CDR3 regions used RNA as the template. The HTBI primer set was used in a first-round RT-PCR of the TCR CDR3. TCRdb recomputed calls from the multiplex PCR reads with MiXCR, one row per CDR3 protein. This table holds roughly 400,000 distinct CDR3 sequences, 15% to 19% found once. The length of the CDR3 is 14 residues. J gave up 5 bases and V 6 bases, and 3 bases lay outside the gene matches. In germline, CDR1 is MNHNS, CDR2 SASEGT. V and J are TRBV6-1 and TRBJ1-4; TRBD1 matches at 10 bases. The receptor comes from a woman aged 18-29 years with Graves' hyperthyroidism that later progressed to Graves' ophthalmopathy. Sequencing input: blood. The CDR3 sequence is CASSRDRGNEKLFF. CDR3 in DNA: TGTGCCAGCAGCCGGGACAGGGGCAATGAAAAACTGTTTTTT.